These T cell receptor beta chains were read from a single sample in a study of shared clonotypes between healthy human individuals. The method was immunoSEQ multiplex PCR; TCRdb's version includes in-frame clones alone and lacks a portion of them. The table has about 2.4 million clones, 80% to 95% seen once. The sample taken for sequencing was naive CD4+ T cells from PBMCs. The receptor set was obtained from a man in his late teens or twenties in good health. Some clones in this sample may be carry-over from other donors' samples. The CDR3 runs from the conserved cysteine through the conserved F or W. Fields, in order: clone size, D gene, V gene, J gene, CDR3 DNA, CDR3 protein. A D gene is named only where the DNA matches it firmly. The size field is filled for only some rows; it gives once, few, many or a size class.

abundance: once
d_gene: NA
v_gene: TRBV7-2
j_gene: TRBJ2-2
CDR3nt: TGTGCCAGCAGCCTCCGAGGGGGAGTTGACACCGGGGAGCTGTTTTTT
CDR3aa: CASSLRGGVDTGELFF

abundance: NA
d_gene: TRBD1
v_gene: TRBV4-2
j_gene: TRBJ2-1
CDR3nt: TGTGCCAGCAGCCAAGATCCTTGGGGGACAGGGGGGAGAGGGGAGCAGTTCTTC
CDR3aa: CASSQDPWGTGGRGEQFF

abundance: NA
d_gene: TRBD1
v_gene: TRBV11-2
j_gene: TRBJ2-1
CDR3nt: TGTGCCAGCAGCTTAGGGGACAGGGGGAATGAGCAGTTCTTC
CDR3aa: CASSLGDRGNEQFF

abundance: NA
d_gene: NA
v_gene: TRBV27
j_gene: TRBJ1-1
CDR3nt: TGTGCCAGCAGTTTTCAGGGATTAACTGAAGCTTTCTTT
CDR3aa: CASSFQGLTEAFF

abundance: few
d_gene: TRBD1
v_gene: TRBV4-1
j_gene: TRBJ2-2
CDR3nt: TGCGCCAGCAGCCAGCCGGGACAGGGAACCGGGGAGCTGTTTTTT
CDR3aa: CASSQPGQGTGELFF

abundance: NA
d_gene: NA
v_gene: TRBV19
j_gene: TRBJ2-2
CDR3nt: TGTGCCAGTAGTACGGGACACCCAGTCGGGGAGCTGTTTTTT
CDR3aa: CASSTGHPVGELFF

abundance: once
d_gene: NA
v_gene: TRBV18
j_gene: TRBJ2-5
CDR3nt: TGTGCCAGCTCAGACACGAGGGAGACCCAGTACTTC
CDR3aa: CASSDTRETQYF

abundance: NA
d_gene: NA
v_gene: TRBV19
j_gene: TRBJ2-1
CDR3nt: TGTGCCAGTAGTATACGCCTAACAGGTCCCTACAATGAGCAGTTCTTC
CDR3aa: CASSIRLTGPYNEQFF

abundance: NA
d_gene: TRBD2
v_gene: TRBV28
j_gene: TRBJ2-2
CDR3nt: TGTGCCAGCAGGGTAGCGGGGAGCAACACCGGGGAGCTGTTTTTT
CDR3aa: CASRVAGSNTGELFF

abundance: few
d_gene: NA
v_gene: TRBV5-1
j_gene: TRBJ1-1
CDR3nt: TGCGCCAGCACCGGACAGACCGACACTGAAGCTTTCTTT
CDR3aa: CASTGQTDTEAFF

abundance: NA
d_gene: NA
v_gene: TRBV5-8
j_gene: TRBJ1-1
CDR3nt: TGTGCCAGCAGCGCGGGATGGAACACTGAAGCTTTCTTT
CDR3aa: CASSAGWNTEAFF

abundance: NA
d_gene: NA
v_gene: TRBV18
j_gene: TRBJ1-4
CDR3nt: TGTGCCAGCTCACCAGTCGCAACTAATGAAAAACTGTTTTTT
CDR3aa: CASSPVATNEKLFF

abundance: NA
d_gene: NA
v_gene: TRBV2
j_gene: TRBJ2-6
CDR3nt: TGTGCCAGCATACTCTCTGGGGCCAACGTCCTGACTTTC
CDR3aa: CASILSGANVLTF

abundance: NA
d_gene: TRBD1
v_gene: TRBV28
j_gene: TRBJ1-6
CDR3nt: TGTGCCAGCATGGCAGGGGGCCTGAATTCACCCCTCCACTTT
CDR3aa: CASMAGGLNSPLHF

abundance: NA
d_gene: NA
v_gene: TRBV6-5
j_gene: TRBJ2-7
CDR3nt: TGTGCCAGCAGGACAACCTCCTACGAGCAGTACTTC
CDR3aa: CASRTTSYEQYF

abundance: NA
d_gene: NA
v_gene: TRBV6-5
j_gene: TRBJ1-5
CDR3nt: TGTGCCAGCAGTTATCGGGGAAATCAGCCCCAGCATTTT
CDR3aa: CASSYRGNQPQHF

abundance: NA
d_gene: TRBD2
v_gene: TRBV2
j_gene: TRBJ2-3
CDR3nt: TGTGCCAGCAGTAAACTAGCGGGAGGCCAAGCGGATACGCAGTATTTT
CDR3aa: CASSKLAGGQADTQYF

abundance: NA
d_gene: NA
v_gene: TRBV4-2
j_gene: TRBJ1-1
CDR3nt: TGTGCCAGCAGCCAAGAGGTCGGGTCGGCAGCTTTCTTT
CDR3aa: CASSQEVGSAAFF

abundance: NA
d_gene: NA
v_gene: TRBV5-1
j_gene: TRBJ2-3
CDR3nt: TGCGCCAGCAATCCTCAGGTACCAGATACGCAGTATTTT
CDR3aa: CASNPQVPDTQYF

abundance: NA
d_gene: NA
v_gene: TRBV11-1
j_gene: TRBJ2-7
CDR3nt: TGTGCCAGCAGGTCGGACTCCCCGAGCTCCTACGAGCAGTACTTC
CDR3aa: CASRSDSPSSYEQYF

abundance: NA
d_gene: TRBD2
v_gene: TRBV10-3
j_gene: TRBJ2-7
CDR3nt: TGTGCCATCAGGACCGGGACTAGCGGTCCTGCCTACGAGCAGTACTTC
CDR3aa: CAIRTGTSGPAYEQYF

abundance: NA
d_gene: NA
v_gene: TRBV28
j_gene: TRBJ1-5
CDR3nt: TGTGCCAGCAGTTTTCGGAGCGCCGGGAGCAATCAGCCCCAGCATTTT
CDR3aa: CASSFRSAGSNQPQHF

abundance: NA
d_gene: NA
v_gene: TRBV19
j_gene: TRBJ2-5
CDR3nt: TGTGCCAGTAGTATGGGGACCCCTCAAGAGACCCAGTACTTC
CDR3aa: CASSMGTPQETQYF

abundance: NA
d_gene: TRBD1
v_gene: TRBV29-1
j_gene: TRBJ2-7
CDR3nt: TGCAGCGTTGAAGGACAGGGTGCCTACGAGCAGTACTTC
CDR3aa: CSVEGQGAYEQYF

abundance: NA
d_gene: NA
v_gene: TRBV20-1
j_gene: TRBJ2-4
CDR3nt: TGCAGTGCTAGAGATTTGGTCATTCAGTACTTC
CDR3aa: CSARDLVIQYF

abundance: NA
d_gene: TRBD2
v_gene: TRBV9
j_gene: TRBJ2-3
CDR3nt: TGTGCCAGCAGCGTAGCGGTAGTAGCGGGGATTCCAGATACGCAGTATTTT
CDR3aa: CASSVAVVAGIPDTQYF

abundance: NA
d_gene: TRBD1
v_gene: TRBV5-1
j_gene: TRBJ2-2
CDR3nt: TGCGCCAGCAGCCAAAATGGACAGGGGACCGGGGAGCTGTTTTTT
CDR3aa: CASSQNGQGTGELFF

abundance: NA
d_gene: NA
v_gene: TRBV2
j_gene: TRBJ2-4
CDR3nt: TGTGCCAGCAGCCGCACGACAGAAAACATTCAGTACTTC
CDR3aa: CASSRTTENIQYF

abundance: NA
d_gene: NA
v_gene: TRBV28
j_gene: TRBJ2-1
CDR3nt: TGTGCCAGCAGTTTAGTGACAGGAAACTCCTACAATGAGCAGTTCTTC
CDR3aa: CASSLVTGNSYNEQFF

abundance: NA
d_gene: NA
v_gene: TRBV7-8
j_gene: TRBJ1-1
CDR3nt: TGTGCCAGCAGCTTAGTGCCGGGGCTGAACACTGAAGCTTTCTTT
CDR3aa: CASSLVPGLNTEAFF

abundance: NA
d_gene: TRBD2
v_gene: TRBV29-1
j_gene: TRBJ2-1
CDR3nt: TGCAGCGTTGTTGACTTTAGCGGGTCCGGATACAATGAGCAGTTCTTC
CDR3aa: CSVVDFSGSGYNEQFF

abundance: NA
d_gene: TRBD1
v_gene: TRBV19
j_gene: TRBJ1-2
CDR3nt: TGTGCCAGTAGTAGTCCCGGGACAGGGATGTGGGGCTACACCTTC
CDR3aa: CASSSPGTGMWGYTF

abundance: NA
d_gene: NA
v_gene: TRBV5-6
j_gene: TRBJ2-1
CDR3nt: TGTGCCAGCATACGTAGGGACTGGGGACACGAGCAGTTCTTC
CDR3aa: CASIRRDWGHEQFF

abundance: NA
d_gene: NA
v_gene: TRBV6-1
j_gene: TRBJ1-1
CDR3nt: TGTGCCAGCAGCGAGGAACCAACAGTCAAAGCTTTCTTT
CDR3aa: CASSEEPTVKAFF

abundance: NA
d_gene: TRBD1
v_gene: TRBV28
j_gene: TRBJ2-4
CDR3nt: TGTGCCACCGCCATCGAGATAACAGGGGCAGGCAAAAACATTCAGTACTTC
CDR3aa: CATAIEITGAGKNIQYF

abundance: NA
d_gene: NA
v_gene: TRBV29-1
j_gene: TRBJ1-1
CDR3nt: TGCAGCGTACTTCTGCGCGGGATGAACACTGAAGCTTTCTTT
CDR3aa: CSVLLRGMNTEAFF

abundance: NA
d_gene: NA
v_gene: TRBV2
j_gene: TRBJ1-5
CDR3nt: TGTGCCAGCAGTGCTTCTGGCCAGCGCAATCAGCCCCAGCATTTT
CDR3aa: CASSASGQRNQPQHF

abundance: NA
d_gene: NA
v_gene: TRBV29-1
j_gene: TRBJ1-1
CDR3nt: TGCAGCGTTCCTAGAAGGGAACAAACCACTGAAGCTTTCTTT
CDR3aa: CSVPRREQTTEAFF

abundance: NA
d_gene: NA
v_gene: TRBV29-1
j_gene: TRBJ1-1
CDR3nt: TGCAGCGTTGAAATCGGGGGTTCTGAAGCTTTCTTT
CDR3aa: CSVEIGGSEAFF

abundance: NA
d_gene: NA
v_gene: TRBV28
j_gene: TRBJ1-2
CDR3nt: TGTGCCAGCACCTCAGGGCAGGGGAGTTATGGCTACACCTTC
CDR3aa: CASTSGQGSYGYTF

abundance: NA
d_gene: TRBD2
v_gene: TRBV18
j_gene: TRBJ2-3
CDR3nt: TGTGCCAGCTCACCACCGGGACTAGCGGGAGGAACAGATACGCAGTATTTT
CDR3aa: CASSPPGLAGGTDTQYF

abundance: NA
d_gene: TRBD2
v_gene: TRBV5-6
j_gene: TRBJ2-1
CDR3nt: TGTGCCAGCAGCTTGGGGACTAGCGGGACCAATGAGCAGTTCTTC
CDR3aa: CASSLGTSGTNEQFF

abundance: NA
d_gene: NA
v_gene: TRBV28
j_gene: TRBJ1-5
CDR3nt: TGTGCCAGCATTATCGGGGACTCCCAGCCCCAGCATTTT
CDR3aa: CASIIGDSQPQHF

abundance: NA
d_gene: TRBD1
v_gene: TRBV27
j_gene: TRBJ1-2
CDR3nt: TGTGCCAGCAGTTCTTATAGATATAGAGACAGGGGGAGCTATGGCTACACCTTC
CDR3aa: CASSSYRYRDRGSYGYTF

abundance: NA
d_gene: NA
v_gene: TRBV2
j_gene: TRBJ2-3
CDR3nt: TGTGCCAGCAGTGAAAGGGACAATACGCAGTATTTT
CDR3aa: CASSERDNTQYF

abundance: NA
d_gene: NA
v_gene: TRBV5-1
j_gene: TRBJ2-1
CDR3nt: TGCGCCAGCAGCTTGGCATTTGCGGGGGCAGGGGGCCATGAGCAGTTCTTC
CDR3aa: CASSLAFAGAGGHEQFF